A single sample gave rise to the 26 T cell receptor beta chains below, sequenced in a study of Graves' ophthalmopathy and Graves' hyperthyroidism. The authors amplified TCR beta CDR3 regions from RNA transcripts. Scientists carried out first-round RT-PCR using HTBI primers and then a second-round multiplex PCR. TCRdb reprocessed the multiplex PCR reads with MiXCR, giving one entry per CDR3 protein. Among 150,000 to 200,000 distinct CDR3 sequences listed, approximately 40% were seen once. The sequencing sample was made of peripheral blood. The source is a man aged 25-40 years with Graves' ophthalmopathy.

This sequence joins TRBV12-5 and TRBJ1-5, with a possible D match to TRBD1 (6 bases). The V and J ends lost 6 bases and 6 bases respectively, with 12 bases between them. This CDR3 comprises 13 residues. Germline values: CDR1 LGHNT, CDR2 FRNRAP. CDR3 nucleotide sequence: TGTGCTAGTGGACGTGAGGGGGGTCAGCCCCAGCATTTT. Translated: CASGREGGQPQHF. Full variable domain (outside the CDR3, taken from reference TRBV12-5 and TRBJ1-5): DARVTQTPRHKVTEMGQEVTMRCQPILGHNTVFWYRQTMMQGLELLAYFRNRAPLDDSGMPKDRFSAEMPDATLATLKIQPSEPRDSAVYFCASGREGGQPQHFGDGTRLSIL.

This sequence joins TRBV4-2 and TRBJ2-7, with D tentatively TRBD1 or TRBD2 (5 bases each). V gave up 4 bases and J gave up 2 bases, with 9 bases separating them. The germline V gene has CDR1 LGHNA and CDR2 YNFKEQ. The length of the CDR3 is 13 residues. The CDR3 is CASSRDLTYEQYF. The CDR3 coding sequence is TGTGCCAGCAGCCGGGACCTAACCTACGAGCAGTACTTC.

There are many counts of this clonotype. CDR3 loop: CSASGLAGIYEQYF. For the CDR3, the DNA is TGCAGTGCTTCGGGACTAGCGGGGATCTACGAGCAGTACTTC. V gene TRBV20-1 combines with J gene TRBJ2-7, with 13 bases that match TRBD2. V was clipped by 5 bases and J by 3 bases; unmatched bases: 4. Germline CDR1 is DFQATT and CDR2 is SNEGSKA (reference sequence). This CDR3 is built from 14 residues.

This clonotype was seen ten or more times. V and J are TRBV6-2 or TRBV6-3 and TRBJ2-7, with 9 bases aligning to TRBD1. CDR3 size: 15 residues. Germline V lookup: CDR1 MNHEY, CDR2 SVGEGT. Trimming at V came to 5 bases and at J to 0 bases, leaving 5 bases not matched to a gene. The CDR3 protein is CASSPDRGASYEQYF. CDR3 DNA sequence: TGTGCCAGCAGTCCAGACAGGGGGGCCTCCTACGAGCAGTACTTC.

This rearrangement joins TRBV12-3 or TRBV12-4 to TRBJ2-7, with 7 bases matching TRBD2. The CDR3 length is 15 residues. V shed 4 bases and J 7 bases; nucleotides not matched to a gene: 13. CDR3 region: CASSSQLAGAGEQYF. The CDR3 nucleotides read TGTGCCAGCAGTTCCCAGCTAGCTGGAGCGGGAGAGCAGTACTTC.

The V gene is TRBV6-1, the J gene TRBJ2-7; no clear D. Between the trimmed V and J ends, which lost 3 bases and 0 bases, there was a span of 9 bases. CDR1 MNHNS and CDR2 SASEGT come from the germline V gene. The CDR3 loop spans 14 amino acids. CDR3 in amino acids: CASSDQRSSYEQYF. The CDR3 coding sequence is TGTGCCAGCAGTGATCAGAGAAGCTCCTACGAGCAGTACTTC.

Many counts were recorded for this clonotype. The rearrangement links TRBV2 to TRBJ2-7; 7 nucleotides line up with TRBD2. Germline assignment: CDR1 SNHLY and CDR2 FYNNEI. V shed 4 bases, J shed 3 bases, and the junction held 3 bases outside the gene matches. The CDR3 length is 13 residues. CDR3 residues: CASSGTRLYEQYF. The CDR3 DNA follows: TGTGCCAGCAGTGGGACTAGACTCTACGAGCAGTACTTC.

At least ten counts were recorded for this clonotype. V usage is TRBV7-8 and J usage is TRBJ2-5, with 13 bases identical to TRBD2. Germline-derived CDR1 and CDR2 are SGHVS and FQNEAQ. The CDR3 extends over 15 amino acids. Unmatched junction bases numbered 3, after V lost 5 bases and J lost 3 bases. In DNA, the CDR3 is TGTGCCAGCAGCCCGGGACTAGCGGGGAAAGAGACCCAGTACTTC. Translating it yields CASSPGLAGKETQYF.

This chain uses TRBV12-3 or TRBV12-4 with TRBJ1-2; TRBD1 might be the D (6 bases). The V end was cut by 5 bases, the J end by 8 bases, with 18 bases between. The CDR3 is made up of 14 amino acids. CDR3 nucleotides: TGTGCCAGCAGTCCGTCGGACAGAGAGGGCGGCTACACCTTC. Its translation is CASSPSDREGGYTF.

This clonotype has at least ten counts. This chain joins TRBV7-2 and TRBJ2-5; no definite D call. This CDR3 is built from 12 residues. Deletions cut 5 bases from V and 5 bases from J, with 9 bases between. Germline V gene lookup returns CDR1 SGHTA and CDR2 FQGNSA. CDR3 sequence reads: CASSVGSETQYF. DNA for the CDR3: TGTGCCAGCAGCGTCGGCTCGGAGACCCAGTACTTC.

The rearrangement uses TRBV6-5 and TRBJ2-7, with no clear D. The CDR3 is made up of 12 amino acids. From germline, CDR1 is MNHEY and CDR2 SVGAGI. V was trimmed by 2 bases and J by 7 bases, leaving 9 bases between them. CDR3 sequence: CASSYEQEEQYF. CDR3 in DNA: TGTGCCAGCAGTTACGAGCAAGAGGAGCAGTACTTC.

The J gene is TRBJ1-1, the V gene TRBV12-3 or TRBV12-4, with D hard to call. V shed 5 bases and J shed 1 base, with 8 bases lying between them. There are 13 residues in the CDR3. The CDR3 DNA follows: TGTGCCAGCAGTCAACAGCCGAACACTGAAGCTTTCTTT. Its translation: CASSQQPNTEAFF.

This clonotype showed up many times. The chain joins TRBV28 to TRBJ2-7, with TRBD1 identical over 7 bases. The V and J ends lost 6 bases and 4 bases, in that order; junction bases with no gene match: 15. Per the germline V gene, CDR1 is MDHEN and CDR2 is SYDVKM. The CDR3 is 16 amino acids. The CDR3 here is CASRHGQAPPSYEQYF. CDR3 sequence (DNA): TGTGCCAGCAGACATGGACAGGCCCCACCATCGTACGAGCAGTACTTC.

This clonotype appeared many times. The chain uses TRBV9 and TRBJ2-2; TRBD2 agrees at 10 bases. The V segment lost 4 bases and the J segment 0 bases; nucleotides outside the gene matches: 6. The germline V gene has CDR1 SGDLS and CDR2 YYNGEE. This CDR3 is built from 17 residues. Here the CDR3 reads CASSLRTSGANTGELFF. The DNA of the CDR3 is TGTGCCAGCAGCTTAAGGACTAGCGGTGCGAACACCGGGGAGCTGTTTTTT.

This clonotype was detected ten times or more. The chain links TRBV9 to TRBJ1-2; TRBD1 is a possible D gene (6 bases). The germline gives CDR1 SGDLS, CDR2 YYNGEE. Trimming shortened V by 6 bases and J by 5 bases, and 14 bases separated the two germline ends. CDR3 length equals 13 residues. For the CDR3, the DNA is TGTGCCAGCACCGACAGGTTTGGTTATGGCTACACCTTC. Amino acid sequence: CASTDRFGYGYTF. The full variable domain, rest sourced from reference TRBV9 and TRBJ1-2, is DSGVTQTPKHLITATGQRVTLRCSPRSGDLSVYWYQQSLDQGLQFLIQYYNGEERAKGNILERFSAQQFPDLHSELNLSSLELGDSALYFCASTDRFGYGYTFGSGTRLTVV.

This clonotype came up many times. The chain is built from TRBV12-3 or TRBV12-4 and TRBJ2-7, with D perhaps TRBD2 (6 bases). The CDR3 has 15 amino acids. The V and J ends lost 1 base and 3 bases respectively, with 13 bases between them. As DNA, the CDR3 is TGTGCCAGCAGTTTAGAGGGGATGGGGGGCTACGAGCAGTACTTC. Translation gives CASSLEGMGGYEQYF.

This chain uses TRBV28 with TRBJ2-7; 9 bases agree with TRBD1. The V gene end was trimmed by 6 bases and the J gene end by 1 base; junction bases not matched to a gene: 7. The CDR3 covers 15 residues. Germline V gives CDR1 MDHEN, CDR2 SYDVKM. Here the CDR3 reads CASSPPGQGSYEQYF. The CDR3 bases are TGTGCCAGCAGCCCACCGGGACAGGGATCCTACGAGCAGTACTTC. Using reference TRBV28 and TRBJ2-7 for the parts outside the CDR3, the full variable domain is DVKVTQSSRYLVKRTGEKVFLECVQDMDHENMFWYRQDPGLGLRLIYFSYDVKMKEKGDIPEGYSVSREKKERFSLILESASTNQTSMYLCASSPPGQGSYEQYFGPGTRLTVT.

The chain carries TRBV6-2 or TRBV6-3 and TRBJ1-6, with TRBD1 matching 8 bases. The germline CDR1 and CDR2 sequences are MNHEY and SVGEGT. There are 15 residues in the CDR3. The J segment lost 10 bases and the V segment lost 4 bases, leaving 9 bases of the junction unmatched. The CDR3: CASSSSDRGESPLHF. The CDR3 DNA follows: TGTGCCAGCAGTTCCAGCGACAGGGGAGAGTCACCCCTCCACTTT.

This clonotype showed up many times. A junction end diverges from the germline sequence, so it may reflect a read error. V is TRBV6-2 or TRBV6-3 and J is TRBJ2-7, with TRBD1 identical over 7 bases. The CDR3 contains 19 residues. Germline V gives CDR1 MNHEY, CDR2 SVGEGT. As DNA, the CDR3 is TGTGCCAGCAGCTCACCCCTCGGGCGACAGGGTCGTGGCTCCTACGAGCAGTATTTC. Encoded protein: CASSSPLGRQGRGSYEQYF.

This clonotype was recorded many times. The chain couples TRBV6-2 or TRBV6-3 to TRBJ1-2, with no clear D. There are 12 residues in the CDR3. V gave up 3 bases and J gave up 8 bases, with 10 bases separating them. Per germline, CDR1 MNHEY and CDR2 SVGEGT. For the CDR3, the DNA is TGTGCCAGCAGTTATGGTGTGGAGGGCTACACCTTC. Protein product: CASSYGVEGYTF.

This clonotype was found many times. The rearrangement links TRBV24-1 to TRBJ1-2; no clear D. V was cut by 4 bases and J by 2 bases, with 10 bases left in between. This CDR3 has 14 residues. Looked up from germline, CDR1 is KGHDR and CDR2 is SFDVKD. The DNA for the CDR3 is TGTGCCACCAGTGACCTTCGAGCCAACTATGGCTACACCTTC. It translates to CATSDLRANYGYTF.

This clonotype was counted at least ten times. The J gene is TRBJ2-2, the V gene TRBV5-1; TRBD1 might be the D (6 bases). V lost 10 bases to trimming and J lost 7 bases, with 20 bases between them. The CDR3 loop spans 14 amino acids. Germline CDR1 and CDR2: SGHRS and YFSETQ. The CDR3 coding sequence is TGCGCCTCTGGGGGCAGAATGGGCCACGGGGAGCTGTTTTTT. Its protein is CASGGRMGHGELFF.

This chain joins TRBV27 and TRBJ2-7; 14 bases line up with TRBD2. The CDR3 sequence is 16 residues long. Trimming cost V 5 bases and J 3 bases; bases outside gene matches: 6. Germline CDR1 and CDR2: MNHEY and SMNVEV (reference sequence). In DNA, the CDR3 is TGTGCCAGCAGTCCTGGGACTAGCGGGAGTTTCTACGAGCAGTACTTC. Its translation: CASSPGTSGSFYEQYF.

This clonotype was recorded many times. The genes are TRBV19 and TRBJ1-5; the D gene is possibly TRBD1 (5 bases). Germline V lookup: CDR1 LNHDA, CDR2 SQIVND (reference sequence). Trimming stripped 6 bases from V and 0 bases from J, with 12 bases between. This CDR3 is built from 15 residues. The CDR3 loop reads CASRLTEYSNQPQHF. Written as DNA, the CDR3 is TGTGCCAGTAGGCTGACAGAATATAGCAATCAGCCCCAGCATTTT. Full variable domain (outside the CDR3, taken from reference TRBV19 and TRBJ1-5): DGGITQSPKYLFRKEGQNVTLSCEQNLNHDAMYWYRQDPGQGLRLIYYSQIVNDFQKGDIAEGYSVSREKKESFPLTVTSAQKNPTAFYLCASRLTEYSNQPQHFGDGTRLSIL.

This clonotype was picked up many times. CDR3 loop: CASSSGSSNQPQHF. The CDR3 DNA sequence: TGTGCCAGCAGTTCCGGCAGTAGCAATCAGCCCCAGCATTTT. The chain couples TRBV27 to TRBJ1-5, with D unclear. The CDR3 extends over 14 amino acids. CDR1 is MNHEY and CDR2 is SMNVEV in the germline V gene (reference sequence). V was shortened by 4 bases and J by 0 bases, with 7 bases between the two germline ends.

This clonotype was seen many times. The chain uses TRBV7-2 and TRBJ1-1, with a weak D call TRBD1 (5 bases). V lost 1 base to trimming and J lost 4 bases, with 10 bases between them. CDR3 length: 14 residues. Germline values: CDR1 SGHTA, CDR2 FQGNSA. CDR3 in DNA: TGTGCCAGCAGCTTAGTCCCGGGGGGCACTGAAGCTTTCTTT. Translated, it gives CASSLVPGGTEAFF.